This entry concerns a single TCR beta chain. The antigen is not known. This sample was taken from a study of beta chain features in type 1 diabetes. Study-wide context: Cell yields, gender and age were similar in healthy donors and patients. General observations from the study: Relative to healthy donors, patients appeared to have naive, central memory and Treg TCRB repertoires that were more similar. cDNA-based reads could over-represent cells with high TCR expression. PCR might favor shorter templates, but any such skew would affect patients and controls equally.

What was sequenced were expressed TCRB transcripts, since all of the isolated RNA had been reverse transcribed. Data came from immunoSEQ multiplex PCR; TCRdb stores just in-frame clones and leaves some out. Of 130,000 to 150,000 clones listed, under 60% were seen once; the top ten hold 0.35% to 0.5%. The source material was Tregs from blood. The source of this sequence is a man aged 18 to 30 in good health.

DNA for the CDR3: TGTGCCAGCAGACAGACAGGGGACGAGCAGTTCTTC. It yields the protein CASRQTGDEQFF. The chain couples TRBV7-2 to TRBJ2-1, with 8 positions matching TRBD1. Germline V gene lookup returns CDR1 SGHTA and CDR2 FQGNSA. This CDR3 spans 12 amino acids. With 6 bases clipped from V and 10 bases from J, the junction kept 5 bases outside the gene matches.